This entry lists 5 T cell receptor beta chains sequenced from one sample in a study of T cell repertoires in ileal Crohn's disease. Time point denoted: inflamed ileum from the surgical specimen. Only in-frame clones appear in the TCRdb table, and some are missing; sequencing was by immunoSEQ multiplex PCR. The sample includes some 16,000 clones, roughly nine tenths of them seen just once. The sequencing input was ileal tissue. The receptors come from an adult with Crohn's disease.

The chain carries TRBV6-1 and TRBJ1-2; D gene ambiguous. V lost 1 base to trimming and J lost 7 bases, with 4 bases between them. Germline V gives CDR1 MNHNS, CDR2 SASEGT. This CDR3 has 11 residues. The CDR3 region has the DNA TGTGCCAGCAGTGAAGGTGGTGGCTACACCTTC. It is translated as CASSEGGGYTF.

The chain uses TRBV19 and TRBJ2-7; TRBD1 is a possible D gene (6 bases). The CDR3 totals 14 residues. The ends were cut back, 5 bases at V and 4 bases at J, with 15 bases in the middle. Germline CDR1 LNHDA, CDR2 SQIVND (reference sequence). CDR3 residues: CASSPSGQIYEQYF. DNA for the CDR3: TGTGCCAGTAGTCCAAGCGGACAGATATACGAGCAGTACTTC.

The chain joins TRBV7-2 to TRBJ2-2; unclear D gene. The germline V gene has CDR1 SGHTA and CDR2 FQGNSA. This CDR3 spans 15 amino acids. Trimming cost V 2 bases and J 0 bases, with 7 bases left between them. Here the CDR3 reads CASSLSGTNTGELFF. The CDR3 bases are TGTGCCAGCAGCTTATCCGGAACGAACACCGGGGAGCTGTTTTTT.

The chain recombines TRBV19 with TRBJ2-7, with 7 bases that match TRBD1. The CDR3 spans 11 residues. The V gene's germline CDR1 is LNHDA and CDR2 SQIVND (reference sequence). Trimming took 10 bases from V and 3 from J; bases not matched to a gene: 3. Here the CDR3 DNA reads TGTGCCACCTCAGGGGGCTACGAGCAGTACTTC. This translates into CATSGGYEQYF.

The CDR3 nucleotides read TGTGCCAGCACCCCTCTAGCAGGCACAGATACGCAGTATTTT. Protein sequence: CASTPLAGTDTQYF. V is TRBV27 and J is TRBJ2-3; maybe TRBD2 (5 bases). The CDR3 is 14 residues long. V gave up 7 bases and J gave up 1 base, with 12 bases separating them. Germline CDR1 reads MNHEY; CDR2 reads SMNVEV (reference sequence).